This record concerns one TCR beta chain sequence. Its specificity is unknown. V lost 5 bases to trimming and J lost 4 bases, with 9 bases between them. Germline V gene sequence: CDR1 SNHLY, CDR2 FYNNEI. This CDR3 comprises 12 residues. The assay was immunoSEQ multiplex PCR, and TCRdb's table has in-frame clones only and misses some. There are around 83,000 clones in the sample; nearly 90% occur only once, and 15% to 20% lies in the top ten. The sample belongs to a study of T cell responses to AZD1222 COVID-19 vaccine. Study-level information: Pooling was applied to second doses at about 4 or about 12 weeks.

General study findings and limits: Variant regions that are unmutated are reportedly the target of nearly half of spike-specific TCRs. Spike-specific TCRs gained breadth and depth after people received two AZD1222 doses. Clonal diversity was possibly underestimated, and white British individuals and females predominated among donors.

This specimen was peripheral blood, taken on day 0 of AZD1222 vaccination. This clonotype originated in an adult in good health. The rearrangement uses TRBV2 and TRBJ2-7, with D unclear. CDR3 DNA: TGTGCCAGCAGTCTTGACGTATACGAGCAGTACTTC. This translates into CASSLDVYEQYF.